What follows describes a single T cell receptor beta chain. V shed 8 bases, J shed 0 bases, and the junction held 4 bases outside the gene matches. The CDR3 has 14 amino acids. CDR1 LNHDA and CDR2 SQIVND come from the germline V gene (reference sequence). As processed by the authors: Amplification from reference gene primers served as the basis for estimated nucleated cell counts. Profiling relied on immunoSEQ multiplex PCR, and the TCRdb table lists in-frame clones only, not all of them. That table supplies the V and J calls and clone size; D and trimming were determined from the DNA. Among about 36,000 clones listed, around four fifths were seen once. The data are from a study of blood T cell repertoires in COVID-19. Study details: Nucleic acid was either cDNA or gDNA, and it came from T cells, B-cell-depleted T cells, or PBMCs.

The receptor was isolated from a human donor in a cohort sampled during active or convalescent COVID-19. The donor label of this sample is uncertain. The source material was peripheral blood. J is TRBJ1-3 and V is TRBV19, with 7 bases fitting TRBD1. CDR3 nucleotide sequence: TGTGCCAGTCGACAGGGCGTCTCTGGAAACACCATATATTTT. Translated, it gives CASRQGVSGNTIYF.